Each of the 32 T cell receptor beta chains below was sequenced from the same sample in a study of control samples from healthy donors and cancer patients. Using immunoSEQ multiplex PCR, the repertoire was profiled, and TCRdb retains in-frame clones only, with some absent. This table has about 160,000 clones, 70% to 90% appearing once. Sequenced input: blood. The receptors here all came from a young man in good health.

The rearrangement links TRBV6-5 to TRBJ2-5; D not resolved. With 11 bases removed from V and 1 base from J, the gap between germline ends came to 17 bases. The CDR3 totals 14 residues. Germline V gene data show CDR1 as MNHEY and CDR2 as SVGAGI. The CDR3 here is CAFMMHGLQETQYF. As DNA, the CDR3 is TGTGCCTTTATGATGCACGGCCTCCAAGAGACCCAGTACTTC.

The V and J genes are TRBV28 and TRBJ1-1; no clear D. The ends were cut back, 4 bases at V and 5 bases at J, with 17 bases in the middle. In germline, CDR1 is MDHEN, CDR2 SYDVKM. The CDR3 has 15 residues. For the CDR3, the DNA is TGTGCCAGCAGTTCAGAAGACCGTGGCGGAACTGAAGCTTTCTTT. Translation: CASSSEDRGGTEAFF.

This clone has only a few counts. The chain has TRBV9 and TRBJ1-1; D gene unclear. This CDR3 contains 14 residues. CDR1 and CDR2 from the germline V gene are SGDLS and YYNGEE. V was shortened by 1 base and J by 3 bases, with 10 bases between the two germline ends. CDR3 residues: CASSVLIGYTEAFF. DNA for the CDR3: TGTGCCAGCAGCGTACTAATAGGCTACACTGAAGCTTTCTTT.

This clone was detected once. This chain uses TRBV19 with TRBJ2-1; 8 bases fit TRBD1. CDR1 is LNHDA, CDR2 SQIVND, per germline (reference sequence). CDR3 length: 15 amino acids. Trimming removed 3 bases from V and 3 bases from J; junction bases left unmatched: 4. This CDR3 is CASSMGTGLYNEQFF. CDR3 bases: TGTGCCAGTAGTATGGGGACAGGTCTCTACAATGAGCAGTTCTTC.

V and J are TRBV5-3 and TRBJ2-1, with 10 bases lining up with TRBD2. TRBV5-3 is treated as an ORF (open reading frame) with a function not yet certain. J lost 3 bases, V lost 7 bases, and 10 bases had no gene match. The CDR3 is 16 residues long. The CDR3 DNA reads as TGTGCCAGACTGCACGAAAGACTAGCGGGCTACAATGAGCAGTTCTTC. Protein: CARLHERLAGYNEQFF.

The chain links TRBV5-1 to TRBJ2-1; 9 bases agree with TRBD1. CDR3 length equals 15 residues. V shed 0 bases, J shed 3 bases, and the junction held 1 base outside the gene matches. Germline CDR1 and CDR2: SGHRS and YFSETQ. The CDR3 DNA reads as TGCGCCAGCAGCTTGGGGGACAGGGACTACAATGAGCAGTTCTTC. Translating gives CASSLGDRDYNEQFF.

The chain joins TRBV7-9 to TRBJ1-4; D might be TRBD1 (5 bases). CDR3 length: 15 residues. Germline CDR1 and CDR2: SEHNR and FQNEAQ (reference sequence). V lost 5 bases and J lost 5, with 15 bases in between. The CDR3 reads CASSPPGPQNEKLFF. CDR3 nucleotides: TGTGCCAGCAGCCCCCCGGGACCCCAGAATGAAAAACTGTTTTTT.

V and J are TRBV9 and TRBJ2-7; TRBD2 aligns across 8 bases. Germline CDR1 is SGDLS and CDR2 is YYNGEE. The CDR3 has 14 residues. The V segment lost 0 bases and the J segment 6 bases; nucleotides outside the gene matches: 5. The CDR3 region has the DNA TGTGCCAGCAGCGTAGCGGGAGGGCCTTCCGAGCAGTACTTC. Encoded protein: CASSVAGGPSEQYF.

The chain combines TRBV18 with TRBJ1-5; D might be TRBD1 (5 bases). Germline CDR1 and CDR2: KGHSH and LQKENI. The CDR3 extends over 16 amino acids. V lost 6 bases and J lost 3, with 18 bases in between. The CDR3, as DNA: TGTGCCAGCTCCCTCGGGACCGTCAGCGTCAATCAGCCCCAGCATTTT. Protein product: CASSLGTVSVNQPQHF. The full variable domain, completed using reference TRBV18 and TRBJ1-5, is NAGVMQNPRHLVRRRGQEARLRCSPMKGHSHVYWYRQLPEEGLKFMVYLQKENIIDESGMPKERFSAEFPKEGPSILRIQQVVRGDSAAYFCASSLGTVSVNQPQHFGDGTRLSIL.

Turning to this clone: Other DNA sequences within the sample encode an identical CDR3. V and J are TRBV7-2 and TRBJ1-2; D is perhaps TRBD1 (6 bases). V was trimmed by 1 base and J by 8 bases, leaving 11 bases between them. The CDR3 consists of 13 residues. Germline CDR1 and CDR2: SGHTA and FQGNSA. In DNA, the CDR3 is TGTGCCAGCAGCTTAGGGGGGGCGGGGGGCTACACCTTC. Translation gives CASSLGGAGGYTF.

This clone has a handful of counts. V gene TRBV5-6 combines with J gene TRBJ1-4, with a tentative D call TRBD1 (5 bases). V was shortened by 4 bases and J by 5 bases, with 18 bases between the two germline ends. CDR1 and CDR2 (germline): SGHDT, YYEEEE. This CDR3 contains 16 residues. The CDR3 is CASSPSATVRNEKLFF. The CDR3 DNA reads TGTGCCAGCAGCCCTTCAGCGACAGTTAGAAATGAAAAACTGTTTTTT.

J is TRBJ1-1 and V is TRBV20-1; D call uncertain. V lost 3 bases and J lost 10, with 12 bases in between. Looked up from germline, CDR1 is DFQATT and CDR2 is SNEGSKA (reference sequence). The CDR3 is 11 amino acids. The CDR3 loop is CSASRPIGAFF. In nucleotides, the CDR3 is TGCAGTGCTAGCCGGCCAATCGGAGCTTTCTTT.

The genes are TRBV7-9 and TRBJ1-2; unclear D gene. The length of the CDR3 is 13 residues. Trimming took off 3 bases at V and 4 bases at J, with 9 bases between the two ends. The germline CDR1 and CDR2 sequences are SEHNR and FQNEAQ (reference sequence). CDR3 bases: TGTGCCAGCAGCTTCGCTCTCGGCTATGGCTACACCTTC. Protein sequence: CASSFALGYGYTF.

This rearrangement joins TRBV7-2 to TRBJ2-3; 12 bases align to TRBD2. V was pared by 4 bases and J by 0 bases, with 2 bases of the junction left unmatched. There are 16 residues in the CDR3. CDR1 is SGHTA and CDR2 is FQGNSA in the germline V gene. The CDR3 here is CASSSGTSGSTDTQYF. As DNA, the CDR3 is TGTGCCAGCAGCTCCGGGACTAGCGGGAGCACAGATACGCAGTATTTT.

The sample holds a few counts of this clone. The chain links TRBV4-1 to TRBJ1-4; D might be TRBD1 (5 bases). V was clipped by 2 bases and J by 0 bases, with 16 bases between them. Germline-derived CDR1 and CDR2 are MGHRA and YSYEKL. There are 18 residues in the CDR3. CDR3 amino acids: CASSQKGGRGTTNEKLFF. As DNA, the CDR3 is TGCGCCAGCAGCCAAAAGGGTGGTAGGGGTACAACTAATGAAAAACTGTTTTTT.

This rearrangement joins TRBV19 to TRBJ1-2; D is possibly TRBD1 (6 bases). Trimming left V 8 bases short and J 2 bases short, with 18 bases between. Germline values: CDR1 LNHDA, CDR2 SQIVND (reference sequence). The CDR3 covers 15 residues. CDR3 sequence: CASQIYSQGNYGYTF. The CDR3, as DNA: TGTGCCAGTCAGATTTACTCACAGGGAAACTATGGCTACACCTTC.

This chain uses TRBV3-1 (or the pseudogene TRBV3-2) with TRBJ1-1; TRBD1 is a possible D gene (6 bases). Germline V lookup: CDR1 LGHDT, CDR2 YNNKEL (reference sequence). The CDR3 extends over 13 amino acids. Deletions cut 5 bases from V and 2 bases from J, with 9 bases between. The CDR3 DNA follows: TGTGCCAGCAGCTCCGGGGGCAACACTGAAGCTTTCTTT. It codes for CASSSGGNTEAFF.

The chain couples TRBV2 to TRBJ2-6; D ambiguous. V dropped 4 bases and J dropped 8 bases, with 9 bases sitting between them. The CDR3 totals 13 residues. Germline V CDR1 and CDR2: SNHLY, FYNNEI. For the CDR3, the DNA is TGTGCCAGCAGTGTGAGGCGGTCCAACGTCCTGACTTTC. This codes for CASSVRRSNVLTF. Variable domain in full (rest from reference TRBV2 and TRBJ2-6): EPEVTQTPSHQVTQMGQEVILRCVPISNHLYFYWYRQILGQKVEFLVSFYNNEISEKSEIFDDQFSVERPDGSNFTLKIRSTKLEDSAMYFCASSVRRSNVLTFGAGSRLTVL.

The rearrangement uses TRBV27 and TRBJ2-3; possible D gene TRBD2, 6 bases. Trimming took off 1 base at V and 4 bases at J, with 15 bases between the two ends. Germline V CDR1 and CDR2: MNHEY, SMNVEV (reference sequence). CDR3 length equals 16 residues. As DNA, the CDR3 is TGTGCCAGCAGTTTATTCGGGAGTGGGGGATCAGATACGCAGTATTTT. It yields the protein CASSLFGSGGSDTQYF.

V and J are TRBV5-8 and TRBJ2-7; D gene unclear. CDR3 size: 14 residues. The V gene lost 1 base and the J gene lost 3 bases, with 11 bases spanning the gap. The germline V gene encodes CDR1 SGHTS and CDR2 YDEGEE. CDR3 coding DNA: TGTGCCAGCAGCTTGAAAAGGAAAATCTACGAGCAGTACTTC. Amino acid sequence: CASSLKRKIYEQYF.

V and J are TRBV28 and TRBJ2-5; TRBD2 aligns across 7 bases. The CDR3 has 14 amino acids. The germline V gene has CDR1 MDHEN and CDR2 SYDVKM. J gave up 5 bases and V 4 bases, and 7 bases lay outside the gene matches. The CDR3 spells CASSWEGLLETQYF. For the CDR3, the DNA is TGTGCCAGCAGTTGGGAGGGGTTATTGGAGACCCAGTACTTC. Full variable domain (missing parts from reference TRBV28 and TRBJ2-5): DVKVTQSSRYLVKRTGEKVFLECVQDMDHENMFWYRQDPGLGLRLIYFSYDVKMKEKGDIPEGYSVSREKKERFSLILESASTNQTSMYLCASSWEGLLETQYFGPGTRLLVL.

The genes are TRBV11-2 and TRBJ2-1; D unresolved. The CDR3 consists of 16 residues. V was clipped by 2 bases and J by 5 bases, with 16 bases between them. Germline V CDR1 and CDR2: SGHAT, FQNNGV. The CDR3 DNA reads as TGTGCCAGCAGCTTAAGCCCTAGTGGGCCCGACAATGAGCAGTTCTTC. The encoded protein is CASSLSPSGPDNEQFF.

The gene calls are TRBV19 and TRBJ1-1; D gene ambiguous. From germline, CDR1 is LNHDA and CDR2 SQIVND (reference sequence). The CDR3 length is 15 residues. With 3 bases removed from V and 1 base from J, the gap between germline ends came to 12 bases. CDR3 loop: CASSMPNNKNTEAFF. The CDR3 DNA follows: TGTGCCAGTAGTATGCCCAACAACAAGAACACTGAAGCTTTCTTT.

This chain uses TRBV4-1 with TRBJ1-4; maybe TRBD1 (6 bases). Germline CDR1 reads MGHRA; CDR2 reads YSYEKL. The CDR3 covers 14 residues. V was trimmed by 4 bases and J by 5 bases, leaving 11 bases between them. Written as DNA, the CDR3 is TGCGCCAGCAGCCTGATTGGGGGCAATGAAAAACTGTTTTTT. Its protein is CASSLIGGNEKLFF.

The rearrangement links TRBV12-3 or TRBV12-4 to TRBJ1-1, with TRBD1 identical over 8 bases. The trim removed 6 bases at V and 5 bases at J, leaving 5 bases unmatched. CDR3 length: 13 amino acids. This CDR3 reads CASSQTGETEAFF. The DNA for the CDR3 is TGTGCCAGCAGCCAGACAGGGGAAACTGAAGCTTTCTTT.

V usage is TRBV6-5 and J usage is TRBJ1-4, with TRBD1 identical over 8 bases. CDR1 and CDR2 from the germline V gene are MNHEY and SVGAGI. V lost 7 bases to trimming and J lost 7 bases; unmatched junction nucleotides: 5. The CDR3 extends over 13 amino acids. CDR3 loop: CASTQGAVEKLFF. For the CDR3, the DNA is TGTGCCAGCACTCAGGGGGCAGTTGAAAAACTGTTTTTT.

This clone was observed a few times. This rearrangement joins TRBV4-3 to TRBJ2-7; maybe TRBD1 (5 bases). Germline loops: CDR1 LGHNA, CDR2 YSLEER. The length of the CDR3 is 15 residues. Deletions cut 1 base from V and 2 bases from J, with 12 bases between. The CDR3 loop is CASSQGTGSPYEQYF. CDR3 bases: TGCGCCAGCAGCCAAGGAACAGGCTCCCCCTACGAGCAGTACTTC.

A single count supports this clone. The chain combines TRBV27 with TRBJ1-1; maybe TRBD1 (6 bases). Germline V gene lookup returns CDR1 MNHEY and CDR2 SMNVEV (reference sequence). The V end was cut by 11 bases, the J end by 1 base, with 14 bases between. This CDR3 comprises 13 residues. The CDR3 region is CASAQGRNTEAFF. The CDR3 coding sequence is TGTGCCTCAGCCCAGGGGAGGAACACTGAAGCTTTCTTT.

The chain links TRBV7-3 to TRBJ2-2, with 7 bases identical to TRBD1. V lost 6 bases and J lost 0; bases outside the gene matches: 7. The CDR3 loop spans 16 amino acids. Germline CDR1 and CDR2: SGHTA and FQGTGA. The CDR3 bases are TGTGCCAGCAGATTACAGGGGCGAGCGAACACCGGGGAGCTGTTTTTT. It codes for CASRLQGRANTGELFF. Filled out from reference TRBV7-3 and TRBJ2-2, the complete variable domain reads GAGVSQTPSNKVTEKGKYVELRCDPISGHTALYWYRQSLGQGPEFLIYFQGTGAADDSGLPNDRFFAVRPEGSVSTLKIQRTERGDSAVYLCASRLQGRANTGELFFGEGSRLTVL.

This clone has only one observation. The chain has TRBV30 and TRBJ1-4; D call uncertain. Deletions cut 8 bases from V and 0 bases from J, with 16 bases between. In germline, CDR1 is GTSNPN, CDR2 SVGIG (reference sequence). The CDR3 loop spans 15 amino acids. The CDR3 loop reads CAGAWGSSTNEKLFF. The CDR3 DNA reads as TGTGCCGGCGCATGGGGTAGTTCAACTAATGAAAAACTGTTTTTT.

The chain joins TRBV30 to TRBJ1-4; TRBD1 matches 10 bases. Trimming cost V 1 base and J 5 bases; bases outside gene matches: 7. The germline CDR1 and CDR2 sequences are GTSNPN and SVGIG (reference sequence). The CDR3 covers 16 residues. The DNA of the CDR3 is TGTGCCTGGAGTGCCCCCTGGACAGGGGGAAATGAAAAACTGTTTTTT. Translated: CAWSAPWTGGNEKLFF.

The chain has TRBV7-3 and TRBJ2-7, with a weak D call TRBD1 (5 bases). V lost 6 bases and J lost 3, with 12 bases in between. The CDR3 consists of 13 residues. The V gene's germline CDR1 is SGHTA and CDR2 FQGTGA. Here the CDR3 reads CASSKGNSYEQYF. As DNA, the CDR3 is TGTGCCAGCAGTAAGGGGAACAGCTACGAGCAGTACTTC.